These 11 T cell receptor beta chains share one sample of origin, sequenced in a study of blood T cell repertoires in COVID-19. Repertoires were generated with immunoSEQ multiplex PCR, while TCRdb's copy carries only in-frame clones and drops some. The repertoire holds 72,000 or so clones, with approximately 86% as singletons. Sequencing input: peripheral blood. The receptors stem from an older woman with acute or convalescent COVID-19.

The chain employs TRBV6-6 and TRBJ1-5; 7 nucleotides agree with TRBD1. This CDR3 contains 14 residues. Germline CDR1 and CDR2: MNHNY and SVGAGI (reference sequence). J was trimmed by 8 bases and V by 6 bases; bases with no gene match: 10. CDR3 amino acids: CASSSGQRVEPQHF. The CDR3 coding sequence is TGTGCCAGCAGCTCGGGACAGAGAGTGGAGCCCCAGCATTTT.

CDR3 protein: CASSLRTGEDSPLHF. The CDR3 nucleotides read TGCGCCAGCAGCCTACGGACAGGGGAAGATTCACCCCTCCACTTT. The chain combines TRBV5-1 with TRBJ1-6; 9 bases agree with TRBD1. Losses at the gene ends were 4 bases for V and 8 bases for J; bases not matched to a gene: 7. Germline lookup yields CDR1 SGHRS and CDR2 YFSETQ. The CDR3 loop spans 15 amino acids.

The rearrangement links TRBV7-9 to TRBJ1-3, with D unclear. The germline gives CDR1 SEHNR, CDR2 FQNEAQ (reference sequence). The CDR3 contains 11 residues. Trimming cost V 7 bases and J 4 bases, with 5 bases left between them. This CDR3 is CASTPGNTIYF. The CDR3 coding sequence is TGTGCCAGCACTCCGGGAAACACCATATATTTT. The whole variable domain, filled in from reference TRBV7-9 and TRBJ1-3, reads DTGVSQNPRHKITKRGQNVTFRCDPISEHNRLYWYRQTLGQGPEFLTYFQNEAQLEKSRLLSDRFSAERPKGSFSTLEIQRTEQGDSAMYLCASTPGNTIYFGEGSWLTVV.

The V gene is TRBV9, the J gene TRBJ2-7, with TRBD1 matching over 8 bases. There are 16 residues in the CDR3. Germline lookup yields CDR1 SGDLS and CDR2 YYNGEE. Unmatched junction bases numbered 8, after V lost 0 bases and J lost 3 bases. The CDR3 protein is CASSVVDGRGLYEQYF. In nucleotides, the CDR3 is TGTGCCAGCAGCGTAGTTGACGGCAGGGGGCTCTACGAGCAGTACTTC.

The table lists this clone with a few counts. CDR3 in amino acids: CASSQTGSSTEAFF. The CDR3 DNA is TGTGCCAGCAGCCAGACAGGTTCTAGCACTGAAGCTTTCTTT. The rearrangement links TRBV6-4 to TRBJ1-1; D possibly corresponds to TRBD1 (6 bases). Germline assignment: CDR1 MRHNA and CDR2 SNTAGT. Deletions cut 6 bases from V and 4 bases from J, with 15 bases between. There are 14 residues in the CDR3.

The chain links TRBV19 to TRBJ1-5, with a tentative D call TRBD1 (5 bases). This CDR3 comprises 15 residues. The V gene's germline CDR1 is LNHDA and CDR2 SQIVND (reference sequence). The V end lost 5 bases, the J end lost 1 base, and 12 bases lay between the germline ends. In nucleotides, the CDR3 is TGTGCCAGTAGTCAATTAGGGGTGAGCAATCAGCCCCAGCATTTT. Its protein product is CASSQLGVSNQPQHF.

The J gene is TRBJ2-1, the V gene TRBV5-4; 10 nucleotides agree with TRBD2. CDR3 length equals 18 residues. J lost 9 bases, V lost 1 base, and 16 bases had no gene match. Germline CDR1 reads SGHNT; CDR2 reads YYREEE (reference sequence). In DNA form, the CDR3 reads TGTGCCAGCAGCTTGAGGAACCGAGCGGGGGGGCATGTTAGTGAGCAGTTCTTC. As protein: CASSLRNRAGGHVSEQFF.

V and J are TRBV6-4 and TRBJ2-5; the match to TRBD2 covers 9 bases. CDR1 is MRHNA, CDR2 SNTAGT, per germline. CDR3 length: 15 residues. With V trimmed by 5 bases and J by 4 bases, 8 bases remained unmatched. CDR3 loop: CASSIAGGPAETQYF. Written as DNA, the CDR3 is TGTGCCAGCAGTATCGCGGGGGGGCCGGCAGAGACCCAGTACTTC.

The rearrangement links TRBV28 to TRBJ1-5; D is ambiguous. The germline V and J ends were trimmed by 2 bases and 2 bases, with 10 bases remaining between them. Per the germline V gene, CDR1 is MDHEN and CDR2 is SYDVKM. The CDR3 extends over 15 amino acids. Here the CDR3 DNA reads TGTGCCAGCAGTTTAGGACGGAGGGGCAATCAGCCCCAGCATTTT. It codes for CASSLGRRGNQPQHF.

V and J are TRBV12-3 or TRBV12-4 and TRBJ2-3; D unclear. The V gene lost 6 bases and the J gene lost 0 bases, with 7 bases spanning the gap. The CDR3 has 13 amino acids. CDR3 residues: CASRAASTDTQYF. The CDR3 nucleotides read TGTGCCAGCAGGGCGGCTAGCACAGATACGCAGTATTTT.

In DNA form, the CDR3 reads TGTGCCAGCAGTGAACGAGGTAACGAGCAGTACTTC. Protein sequence: CASSERGNEQYF. The chain couples TRBV2 to TRBJ2-7; no firm D call. Germline V gives CDR1 SNHLY, CDR2 FYNNEI. The CDR3 runs 12 residues. V was cut by 2 bases and J by 5 bases, with 7 bases left in between.